These T cell receptor beta chains were read from a single sample in a study of human T cells and chemical hapten exposure. TCRdb fed the RACE reads into MiXCR, producing one record per CDR3 protein. The data contain some 110,000 distinct CDR3 sequences, 30% to 35% of them singletons. The starting material was whole blood, obtained in connection with sensitization to the hapten diphenylcyclopropenone (DPC). These receptors were obtained from a man aged 35 to 55 with alopecia areata. Some clones in this sample may be carry-over from other donors' samples. Each CDR3 is given without its conserved first and last residue.

j_call v_call cdr3_aa
TRBJ1-5 TRBV6-1 ASSEAQWVGQPQH
TRBJ2-7 TRBV6-2/TRBV6-3 ASSPPDYEQY
TRBJ2-5 TRBV28 ASSLGGDGRGKTQY
TRBJ2-6 TRBV5-6 ASSLGGGGANVLT
TRBJ2-7 TRBV20-1 SARDADRGDEQY
TRBJ2-7 TRBV6-5 ASSYSGTATYEQY
TRBJ1-4 TRBV19 ASSFSVDSREKLF
TRBJ1-5 TRBV7-2 ASSLSVNQPQH
TRBJ2-2 TRBV6-5 ASSYRGSDTGELF
TRBJ2-3 TRBV29-1 SVEMLAGGTDTQY